The T cell receptor (beta chain) described here comes from a study of technical replicates of blood from a few donors. The CDR3 loop spans 13 amino acids. Germline V gene sequence: CDR1 MNHEY, CDR2 SMNVEV (reference sequence). With 7 bases removed from V and 0 bases from J, the gap between germline ends came to 10 bases. Libraries were prepared by immunoSEQ multiplex PCR; TCRdb keeps only in-frame clonotypes and omits some of them. The repertoire includes some 71,000 clones, roughly 96% of them detected once, and 0.2% to 0.25% sits in the top ten. This receptor was taken from a human donor in good health. V and J are TRBV27 and TRBJ2-7; possibly TRBD1 for D (6 bases). What was sequenced was T cells isolated from PBMCs. The CDR3 nucleotides are TGTGCCAGCAAAGGGACATACTCCTACGAGCAGTACTTC. Its translation: CASKGTYSYEQYF.